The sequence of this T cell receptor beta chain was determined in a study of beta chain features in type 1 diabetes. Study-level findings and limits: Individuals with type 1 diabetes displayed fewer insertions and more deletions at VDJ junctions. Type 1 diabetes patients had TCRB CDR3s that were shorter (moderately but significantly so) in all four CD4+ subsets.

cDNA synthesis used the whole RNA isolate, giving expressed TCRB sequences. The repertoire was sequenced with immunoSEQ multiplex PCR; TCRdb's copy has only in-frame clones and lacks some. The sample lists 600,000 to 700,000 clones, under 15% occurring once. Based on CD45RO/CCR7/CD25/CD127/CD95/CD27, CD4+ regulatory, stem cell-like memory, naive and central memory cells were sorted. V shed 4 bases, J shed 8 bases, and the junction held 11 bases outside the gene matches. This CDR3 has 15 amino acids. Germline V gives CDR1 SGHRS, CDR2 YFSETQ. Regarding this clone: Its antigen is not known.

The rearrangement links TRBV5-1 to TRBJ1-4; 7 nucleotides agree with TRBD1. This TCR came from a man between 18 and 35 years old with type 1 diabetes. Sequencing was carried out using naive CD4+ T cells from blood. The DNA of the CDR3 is TGCGCCAGCAGCACCCGGGACAGCCTAAGCGAAAAACTGTTTTTT. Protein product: CASSTRDSLSEKLFF.